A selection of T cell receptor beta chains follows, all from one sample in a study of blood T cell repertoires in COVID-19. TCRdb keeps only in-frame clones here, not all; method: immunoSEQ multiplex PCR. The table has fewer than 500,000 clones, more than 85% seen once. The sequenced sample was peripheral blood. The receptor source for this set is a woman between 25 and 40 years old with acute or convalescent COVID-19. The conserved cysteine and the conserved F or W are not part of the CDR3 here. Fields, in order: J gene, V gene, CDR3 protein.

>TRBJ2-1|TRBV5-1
ASSLDWTGKNEQF
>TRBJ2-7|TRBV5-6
ASSLGRGSYEQY
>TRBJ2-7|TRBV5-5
ASSLDGSYEQY
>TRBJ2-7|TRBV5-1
ASSFEGPLYEQY
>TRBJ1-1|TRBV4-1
ASSRFGAGMNTEAF
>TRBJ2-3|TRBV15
AIRHRFTDTQY
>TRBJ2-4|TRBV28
ASSFPDRGVQY
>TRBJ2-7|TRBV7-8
ASSLALVTSGGGHEQY
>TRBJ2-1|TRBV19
ASRSSPTGTYNEQF
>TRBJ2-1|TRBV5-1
ASSHVGSYNEQF
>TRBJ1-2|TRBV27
ASSLDRVGNYGYT